The clone carrying this T cell receptor beta chain has a count of ten or more. Its specificity is not known. Hyperthyroidism in the patients, aged 18 to 65, was newly diagnosed and under 2 months in duration. These data come from a study of T cells in Graves' hyperthyroidism and ophthalmopathy. This CDR3 comprises 16 residues. CDR1 is GTSNPN and CDR2 is SVGIG in the germline V gene (reference sequence). With 1 base removed from V and 3 bases from J, the gap between germline ends came to 16 bases. RNA transcripts provided the source from which TCR beta CDR3 regions were amplified. HTBI primers were employed in a first-round RT-PCR of the TCR CDR3. TCRdb re-called the multiplex PCR reads with MiXCR, one entry per CDR3 protein. Among 600,000 to 900,000 distinct CDR3 sequences listed, about a sixth were seen once. Study results and caveats: Patients with ophthalmopathy were separated from those with stable hyperthyroidism by a 13 V-J model.

The TCR sequence derives from a man younger than 30 with Graves' hyperthyroidism. The sequenced material came from blood. This rearrangement joins TRBV30 to TRBJ1-5; a weak D match, TRBD1 (5 bases). CDR3 amino acids: CAWSGGTTPYNQPQHF. The CDR3, as DNA: TGTGCCTGGAGTGGAGGGACTACCCCTTACAATCAGCCCCAGCATTTT.